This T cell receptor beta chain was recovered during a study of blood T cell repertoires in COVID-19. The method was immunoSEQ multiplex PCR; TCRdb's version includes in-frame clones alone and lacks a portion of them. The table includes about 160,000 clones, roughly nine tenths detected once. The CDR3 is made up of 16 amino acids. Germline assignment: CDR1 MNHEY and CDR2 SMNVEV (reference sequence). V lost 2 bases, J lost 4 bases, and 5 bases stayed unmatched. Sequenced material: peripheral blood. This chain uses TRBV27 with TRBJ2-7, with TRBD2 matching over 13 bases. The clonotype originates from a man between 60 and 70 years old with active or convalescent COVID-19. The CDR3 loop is CASSLPRLAGGYEQYF. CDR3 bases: TGTGCCAGCAGTTTACCGAGACTAGCGGGAGGTTACGAGCAGTACTTC.